The sequence of this TCR beta chain was determined in a study of shared clonotypes between healthy human individuals. This clone was seen once. Profiling relied on immunoSEQ multiplex PCR, and the TCRdb table lists in-frame clones only, not all of them. This table holds a few million clones, nearly 97% found once. Between the trimmed V and J ends, which lost 1 base and 4 bases, there was a span of 13 bases. Germline V gene lookup returns CDR1 SGDLS and CDR2 YYNGEE. This CDR3 has 15 residues. The receptor's source is a man between 18 and 35 years old in good health. The sequencing input was naive CD4+ T cells sorted from blood. Subset denoted: CD45RA+ positively selected. This chain connects TRBV9 to TRBJ2-3; D may be TRBD2 (6 bases). The CDR3 DNA sequence: TGTGCCAGCAGCGTACGGGTAAGCGGGCCAGATACGCAGTATTTT. This translates into CASSVRVSGPDTQYF.